The 26 T cell receptor beta chains below were found in one sample sequenced in a study of blood T cell repertoires in COVID-19. Method: immunoSEQ multiplex PCR; TCRdb's copy keeps in-frame clones and lacks some. The sample has around 190,000 clones, over 80% seen once. Material: peripheral blood. These receptors originate from an older woman with COVID-19, enrolled during active disease.

The chain links TRBV30 to TRBJ2-3; TRBD2 is a possible D gene (6 bases). Trimming removed 3 bases from V and 1 base from J, with 14 bases in between. The CDR3 has 15 amino acids. The germline gives CDR1 GTSNPN, CDR2 SVGIG (reference sequence). The DNA of the CDR3 is TGTGCCTGGAGCCCTCCGGGACTTCGCACAGATACGCAGTATTTT. Translation gives CAWSPPGLRTDTQYF. The whole variable domain, remainder taken from reference TRBV30 and TRBJ2-3, is SQTIHQWPATLVQPVGSPLSLECTVEGTSNPNLYWYRQAAGRGLQLLFYSVGIGQISSEVPQNLSASRPQDRQFILSSKKLLLSDSGFYLCAWSPPGLRTDTQYFGPGTRLTVL.

The chain links TRBV5-1 to TRBJ1-1; 7 bases agree with TRBD1. The CDR3 runs to 15 residues. Trimming took 5 bases from V and 4 from J; bases not matched to a gene: 11. Germline loops: CDR1 SGHRS, CDR2 YFSETQ. CDR3 bases: TGCGCCAGCAGGAACAGGGACAGCTCCTTCACTGAAGCTTTCTTT. Residues: CASRNRDSSFTEAFF.

The chain combines TRBV5-1 with TRBJ1-5, with no clear D. Germline lookup yields CDR1 SGHRS and CDR2 YFSETQ. V lost 4 bases and J 6 bases, leaving 20 bases between the germline ends. The CDR3 covers 16 residues. CDR3 in amino acids: CASSQFPVTGSQPQHF. CDR3 DNA sequence: TGCGCCAGCAGCCAATTTCCTGTCACGGGTAGTCAGCCCCAGCATTTT.

The chain employs TRBV11-2 and TRBJ2-5, with D perhaps matching TRBD1 (5 bases). The CDR3 extends over 14 amino acids. The V and J ends lost 2 bases and 5 bases respectively, with 12 bases between them. Germline CDR1 and CDR2: SGHAT and FQNNGV. CDR3 residues: CASSLSPGAETQYF. The CDR3 DNA follows: TGTGCCAGCAGCTTATCCCCTGGGGCGGAGACCCAGTACTTC. The complete variable domain, with remaining parts taken from reference TRBV11-2 and TRBJ2-5, reads EAGVAQSPRYKIIEKRQSVAFWCNPISGHATLYWYQQILGQGPKLLIQFQNNGVVDDSQLPKDRFSAERLKGVDSTLKIQPAKLEDSAVYLCASSLSPGAETQYFGPGTRLLVL.

This rearrangement joins TRBV6-2 or TRBV6-3 to TRBJ1-1; D is uncertain. The CDR3 runs 12 residues. The V gene's germline CDR1 is MNHEY and CDR2 SVGEGT. V dropped 2 bases and J dropped 8 bases, with 9 bases sitting between them. This CDR3 reads CASSYSWREAFF. The CDR3 DNA sequence: TGTGCCAGCAGTTACAGTTGGAGGGAAGCTTTCTTT.

The V call is TRBV2, the J call TRBJ1-5; D not resolved. Germline lookup yields CDR1 SNHLY and CDR2 FYNNEI. Trimming took 2 bases from V and 0 from J, leaving 8 bases between them. This CDR3 is built from 15 residues. The CDR3 region is CASSESDGSNQPQHF. The CDR3 DNA follows: TGTGCCAGCAGTGAAAGCGACGGTAGCAATCAGCCCCAGCATTTT. Drawing the rest from reference TRBV2 and TRBJ1-5, the complete variable domain is EPEVTQTPSHQVTQMGQEVILRCVPISNHLYFYWYRQILGQKVEFLVSFYNNEISEKSEIFDDQFSVERPDGSNFTLKIRSTKLEDSAMYFCASSESDGSNQPQHFGDGTRLSIL.

The CDR3 region has the DNA TGTGCCAGCAGCCGGGGGGACCTCTATGGCTACACCTTC. Its protein is CASSRGDLYGYTF. V and J are TRBV7-2 and TRBJ1-2; TRBD1 is a possible D gene (5 bases). Germline values: CDR1 SGHTA, CDR2 FQGNSA. V was cut by 5 bases and J by 4 bases, with 11 bases left in between. The CDR3 is 13 amino acids.

The V call is TRBV27, the J call TRBJ1-5; 10 bases are a match to TRBD1. The J segment lost 5 bases and the V segment lost 5 bases, leaving 9 bases of the junction unmatched. Per the germline V gene, CDR1 is MNHEY and CDR2 is SMNVEV (reference sequence). This CDR3 spans 16 amino acids. The CDR3: CASSPFRQGADQPQHF. CDR3 coding DNA: TGTGCCAGCAGTCCATTCCGACAGGGGGCGGATCAGCCCCAGCATTTT.

The chain employs TRBV11-2 and TRBJ2-1; D remains ambiguous. V lost 3 bases to trimming and J lost 5 bases, with 8 bases between them. Germline V CDR1 and CDR2: SGHAT, FQNNGV. The CDR3 totals 13 residues. CDR3 loop: CASSFRVNNEQFF. As DNA, the CDR3 is TGTGCCAGCAGCTTTCGGGTAAACAATGAGCAGTTCTTC.

The chain links TRBV5-1 to TRBJ2-1; TRBD1 matches at 7 bases. The CDR3 has 19 residues. Losses at the gene ends were 0 bases for V and 0 bases for J; bases not matched to a gene: 12. The germline V gene has CDR1 SGHRS and CDR2 YFSETQ. The CDR3 DNA reads as TGCGCCAGCAGCTTGGCGGGGTTGACAGGGATGGTCTCCTACAATGAGCAGTTCTTC. This encodes CASSLAGLTGMVSYNEQFF.

CDR3 residues: CASSLARLDGYTF. The DNA for the CDR3 is TGTGCCAGCAGCTTGGCCAGGTTAGACGGCTACACCTTC. The chain uses TRBV5-4 and TRBJ1-2, with D unresolved. V was trimmed by 0 bases and J by 8 bases, leaving 11 bases between them. CDR1 and CDR2 (germline): SGHNT, YYREEE (reference sequence). The length of the CDR3 is 13 residues.

V usage is TRBV28 and J usage is TRBJ2-1; D is perhaps TRBD2 (6 bases). The CDR3 consists of 16 residues. Germline CDR1 and CDR2: MDHEN and SYDVKM. Trimming cost V 5 bases and J 4 bases, with 18 bases left between them. CDR3 in DNA: TGTGCCAGCAGTCCCTCGACTAGTGGGTATTACAATGAGCAGTTCTTC. It translates to CASSPSTSGYYNEQFF.

V is TRBV9 and J is TRBJ2-7; the match to TRBD1 covers 10 bases. Germline V gives CDR1 SGDLS, CDR2 YYNGEE. Trimming removed 5 bases from V and 5 bases from J; junction bases left unmatched: 7. This CDR3 has 14 residues. As DNA, the CDR3 is TGTGCCAGCAGTCCCCGGGACAGGGGCGACGAGCAGTACTTC. Translating it yields CASSPRDRGDEQYF.

This clone was picked up one time. This chain links TRBV28 with TRBJ2-7; 8 bases map to TRBD1. The germline V gene encodes CDR1 MDHEN and CDR2 SYDVKM. Losses at the gene ends were 3 bases for V and 3 bases for J; bases not matched to a gene: 4. The length of the CDR3 is 14 residues. This CDR3 reads CASSLTGALYEQYF. CDR3 nucleotides: TGTGCCAGCAGTTTGACAGGGGCCCTCTACGAGCAGTACTTC.

The chain links TRBV7-2 to TRBJ2-5; TRBD2 aligns across 7 bases. The CDR3 runs to 15 residues. Trimming cost V 3 bases and J 2 bases; bases outside gene matches: 6. Germline V gene sequence: CDR1 SGHTA, CDR2 FQGNSA. The DNA for the CDR3 is TGTGCCAGCAGCTTTACCGGGACTATACAAGAGACCCAGTACTTC. The encoded protein is CASSFTGTIQETQYF.

The chain couples TRBV2 to TRBJ1-5; the D is unclear. Trimming removed 1 base from V and 6 bases from J, with 7 bases in between. Germline assignment: CDR1 SNHLY and CDR2 FYNNEI. CDR3 length: 13 amino acids. The CDR3 loop reads CASSEGEGQPQHF. As DNA, the CDR3 is TGTGCCAGCAGTGAAGGGGAGGGTCAGCCCCAGCATTTT.

V usage is TRBV5-4 and J usage is TRBJ1-2; tentative D call: TRBD1 (5 bases). In germline, CDR1 is SGHNT, CDR2 YYREEE (reference sequence). The CDR3 runs 17 residues. The V end was cut by 0 bases, the J end by 8 bases, with 23 bases between. The CDR3 DNA reads as TGTGCCAGCAGCTTGGGGGGGGATTTAGGTGAACTCTTAGGCTACACCTTC. It is translated as CASSLGGDLGELLGYTF.

This clone was seen just once. The chain combines TRBV10-3 with TRBJ1-2; D unresolved. V was clipped by 6 bases and J by 6 bases, with 14 bases between them. This CDR3 comprises 13 residues. The germline V gene has CDR1 ENHRY and CDR2 SYGVKD. The CDR3 nucleotides are TGTGCCATCAGGGAGGGAGCAGACCATGGCTACACCTTC. Its translation is CAIREGADHGYTF.

The gene calls are TRBV13 and TRBJ1-2; TRBD1 is a possible D gene (6 bases). In germline, CDR1 is PRHDT, CDR2 FYEKMQ (reference sequence). The length of the CDR3 is 15 residues. The V and J ends lost 5 bases and 5 bases respectively, with 18 bases between them. CDR3 in DNA: TGTGCCAGCAGCCGACGGGACACCTGGAATTATGGCTACACCTTC. Its protein product is CASSRRDTWNYGYTF.

V gene TRBV5-5 combines with J gene TRBJ2-2; the D is unclear. The ends were cut back, 0 bases at V and 1 base at J, with 7 bases in the middle. The CDR3 consists of 15 residues. Germline values: CDR1 SGHKS, CDR2 YYEKEE (reference sequence). The CDR3 protein is CASSLVWRNTGELFF. The CDR3 region has the DNA TGTGCCAGCAGCTTGGTATGGAGGAACACCGGGGAGCTGTTTTTT.

The chain employs TRBV5-1 and TRBJ1-1; the D gene is possibly TRBD1 (5 bases). From germline, CDR1 is SGHRS and CDR2 YFSETQ. Trimming cost V 0 bases and J 4 bases, with 10 bases left between them. This CDR3 has 14 residues. CDR3: CASSLGGTGTEAFF. The CDR3 DNA sequence: TGCGCCAGCAGCTTGGGGGGTACAGGCACTGAAGCTTTCTTT.

The genes are TRBV5-6 and TRBJ2-3; a possible D gene is TRBD2 (5 bases). The V end was cut by 4 bases, the J end by 0 bases, with 15 bases between. Per germline, CDR1 SGHDT and CDR2 YYEEEE. The CDR3 has 16 residues. CDR3 residues: CASSRPWRTSTDTQYF. The CDR3 DNA reads TGTGCCAGCAGCCGCCCATGGCGGACTAGCACAGATACGCAGTATTTT.

The J gene is TRBJ1-2, the V gene TRBV14, with D uncertain. The CDR3 runs to 13 residues. With 2 bases removed from V and 1 base from J, the gap between germline ends came to 5 bases. Germline lookup yields CDR1 SGHDN and CDR2 FVKESK. The CDR3 loop is CASSQQFNYGYTF. CDR3 sequence (DNA): TGTGCCAGCAGCCAACAGTTTAACTATGGCTACACCTTC.

In DNA, the CDR3 is TGTGCCAGCAGCCCGGAAGATGGGGACAGGGGCAATGAAAAACTGTTTTTT. It codes for CASSPEDGDRGNEKLFF. The J gene is TRBJ1-4, the V gene TRBV9; 10 bases line up with TRBD1. V shed 4 bases and J 5 bases; nucleotides not matched to a gene: 11. The length of the CDR3 is 17 residues. Germline assignment: CDR1 SGDLS and CDR2 YYNGEE.

The chain recombines TRBV28 with TRBJ2-7; 8 positions match TRBD1. Germline lookup yields CDR1 MDHEN and CDR2 SYDVKM. J lost 2 bases, V lost 4 bases, and 4 bases had no gene match. The length of the CDR3 is 14 residues. CDR3 DNA sequence: TGTGCCAGCAGTTATGCAGGGGGCACCTACGAGCAGTACTTC. Its translation: CASSYAGGTYEQYF.

V is TRBV7-8 and J is TRBJ1-5, with 7 bases that match TRBD1. J gave up 0 bases and V 5 bases, and 7 bases lay outside the gene matches. Germline assignment: CDR1 SGHVS and CDR2 FQNEAQ. The CDR3 has 16 residues. The CDR3 DNA follows: TGTGCCAGCAGCCCCCGGGACAGCAATAGCAATCAGCCCCAGCATTTT. This encodes CASSPRDSNSNQPQHF.